This T cell receptor beta chain appears in the sequencing data of a study of post-analysis software for immune sequencing data (dated by TCRdb to between 2015 and 2017). With respect to the entire study: Recorded disease courses included relapsing-remitting, secondary progressive and progressive-relapsing multiple sclerosis, with some patients lacking subtype annotation. A subset of samples was prepared in parallel using single-end sample barcoding, then pooled and co-amplified after Illumina adapter ligation. Patient repertoires were compared against ten to twelve previously published healthy control repertoires from donors aged 6 to 25 years. General findings and caveats noted by the study authors: Significantly lower normalized Chao1 diversity was found in multiple sclerosis patients than in controls, suggesting substantial peripheral T-cell clonal expansion. The multiple sclerosis patient group was slightly younger than the control group. Direct clustering with F measure revealed strong co-clustering of samples prepared in the same batch, which led to a batch-effect correction.

Libraries were prepared through PCR. Instrument used: Illumina HiSeq 2500. To reduce PCR and sequencing biases, unique molecular identifiers were incorporated into the TCR beta cDNA libraries. Every 1 to 10 million input T cells yielded roughly 500,000 cDNA molecules, meaning each molecule approximated one T cell. Patient libraries were prepared and sequenced with the same protocol used for the earlier healthy control dataset. Within a given batch, samples were prepared together, multiplexed and sequenced on the same HiSeq lane. As for how the authors treated the data: MIGEC was used to process the raw barcoded reads, and molecular identifier groups with only a single read were discarded before consensus assembly and CDR3 extraction. Clonotype tables were post-analysed with VDJtools, and diversity was normalized by down-sampling all datasets to the smallest sample size. Repertoire overlap clustering matched CDR3 amino acid but not nucleotide sequences to correct batch-related cross-sample contamination. TCRdb ran its own pipeline on the public reads, namely fastp trimming at Q25 and MiXCR clone calling, and kept in-frame beta chains. Each entry is one CDR3 protein sequence, shown with its most common DNA and genes. The V and J calls and clone size come from TCRdb's table, not from the authors' own analysis. The sample data list about 190,000 distinct CDR3 sequences, and 25% to 35% of these were observed just once. The ten largest clonotypes hold around 3.7% of the sample.

Note on this clonotype: Its antigen has not been determined. No base-level quality is on record; no much larger clone is a single base apart.

To demonstrate the VDJtools post-analysis software, the study profiled TCR beta repertoires from the peripheral blood of around 13 young patients with multiple sclerosis. Multiple sclerosis patients were children and adolescents aged about 6 to 15 years. Material: blood. This clonotype was sampled from a girl under 18 with multiple sclerosis.

DNA sequence: TGTGCCAGCAGCGGGGATGGCCGGTTCTCCTACGGGCAGTACTTC. It translates as CASSGDGRFSYGQYF. The chain uses TRBV5-8 and TRBJ2-4; too little of a D gene remains to name it. For CDR1 and CDR2, the germline V gene lists SGHTS and YDEGEE. The CDR3 spans 15 residues, from the cysteine through the phenylalanine. Only the CDR3 portion is preserved as DNA: 45 bases, with reading frame beginning at the first base. At the junction V is shortened by 4 bases and J by 13 bases, with 24 bases in between. Beyond the CDR3, the reference TRBV5-8 and TRBJ2-4 genes provide the residues; the full variable domain reads: EAGVTQSPTHLIKTRGQQATLRCSPISGHTSVYWYQQALGLGLQFLLWYDEGEERNRGNFPPRFSGRQFPNYSSELNVNALELEDSALYLCASSGDGRFSYGQYFGAGTRLSVL.